This T cell receptor beta chain was identified during a study of naive and memory T cell subsets. The CDR3 is 19 residues long. Trimming removed 2 bases at V and 1 base at J, with 18 bases between. Per germline, CDR1 MNHNY and CDR2 SVGAGI (reference sequence). TCR cDNA received a 3' ligated oligonucleotide that carried a UMI. Adult healthy volunteers gave 2.5 ml peripheral blood for whole-blood RNA. Unsorted total RNA, about 1 to 1000 ng, was DNase treated before reverse transcription. Ligated cDNA underwent four rounds of PCR with nested alpha and beta constant region primers and SP2. Alpha and beta constant region primers primed reverse transcription for blood and skin samples. TCRdb analysed the 5' RACE reads with MiXCR anew, one entry per CDR3 protein. Of 50,000 or so distinct CDR3 sequences in the sample, under 8.5% were seen once.

This clonotype was sampled from a male donor in good health. The J gene is TRBJ2-6, the V gene TRBV6-6, with D perhaps TRBD1 (6 bases). CDR3 amino acids: CASSYIFQGRISGANVLTF. The CDR3 DNA follows: TGTGCCAGCAGTTACATTTTTCAGGGGCGGATTTCTGGGGCCAACGTCCTGACTTTC.